This TCR beta chain is drawn from a study of control samples from healthy donors and cancer patients. The CDR3 is made up of 18 amino acids. Profiling relied on immunoSEQ multiplex PCR, and the TCRdb table lists in-frame clones only, not all of them. Of about 120,000 clones in the sample, more than 85% were seen once. The sequenced sample was blood. The gene calls are TRBV21-1 and TRBJ2-5; the D call of TRBD2 is as the table states it, not checked on the DNA. TRBV21-1 is a listed pseudogene. The origin of this receptor is a woman in her late teens or twenties in good health. The CDR3 nucleotides are TGTGCCAGCAGCAATCAGTCTGTAGCGGGAGGCGGCCAAGAGACCCAGTACTTC. Translation gives CASSNQSVAGGGQETQYF.